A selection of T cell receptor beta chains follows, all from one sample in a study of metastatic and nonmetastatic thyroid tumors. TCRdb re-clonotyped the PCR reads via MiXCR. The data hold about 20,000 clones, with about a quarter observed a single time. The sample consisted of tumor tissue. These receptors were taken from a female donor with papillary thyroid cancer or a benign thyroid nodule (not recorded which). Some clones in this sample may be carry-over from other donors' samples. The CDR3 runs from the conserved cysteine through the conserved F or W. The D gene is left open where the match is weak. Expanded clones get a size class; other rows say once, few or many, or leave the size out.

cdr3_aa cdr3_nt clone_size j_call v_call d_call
CASSLQTGNTDTQYF TGTGCCAGCTCACTCCAGACAGGGAACACAGATACGCAGTATTTT many TRBJ2-3 TRBV18 TRBD1
CASREQGLGTEAFF TGTGCCAGCAGAGAACAGGGGCTGGGCACTGAAGCTTTCTTT many TRBJ1-1 TRBV7-9 TRBD1
CASSSRLRGIPSYEQYF TGTGCCAGCAGTTCCAGACTTCGAGGAATCCCCTCCTACGAGCAGTACTTC . TRBJ2-7 TRBV28 .
CSAREDITDTQYF TGCAGTGCTAGAGAGGATATCACAGATACGCAGTATTTT many TRBJ2-3 TRBV20-1 .
CSARDALVSRNEQFF TGCAGTGCTAGAGATGCGCTTGTCTCTCGAAATGAGCAGTTCTTC . TRBJ2-1 TRBV20-1 .
CASSHDVYTGELFF TGTGCCAGCAGTCATGACGTATACACCGGGGAGCTGTTTTTT once TRBJ2-2 TRBV7-2 .
CATSRLGEGTDTQYF TGTGCCACCAGCAGACTAGGAGAGGGCACAGATACGCAGTATTTT . TRBJ2-3 TRBV15 .
CASSYLITGGNEQFF TGTGCCAGCAGTTACTTGATAACAGGGGGCAATGAGCAGTTCTTC . TRBJ2-1 TRBV6-2/TRBV6-3 TRBD1
CASSPSGRPYEQYF TGTGCCAGCAGTCCAAGCGGGAGACCCTACGAGCAGTACTTC . TRBJ2-7 TRBV12-3/TRBV12-4 TRBD2
CSARGLAETNEQFF TGCAGTGCTAGAGGGCTAGCGGAGACCAATGAGCAGTTCTTC . TRBJ2-1 TRBV20-1 TRBD2
CSAHFRSGRSYNEQFF TGCAGTGCACATTTCCGGAGCGGGAGGTCCTACAATGAGCAGTTCTTC . TRBJ2-1 TRBV20-1 TRBD2
CASQGETEAFF TGTGCCAGCCAGGGCGAGACTGAAGCTTTCTTT medium-sized TRBJ1-1 TRBV6-1 .
CSAIPSGRDLETQYF TGCAGTGCTATCCCTAGCGGGAGGGATTTGGAGACCCAGTACTTC . TRBJ2-5 TRBV20-1 TRBD2
CSARGRAELAGHNTGELFF TGCAGTGCTAGAGGGCGGGCCGAACTAGCGGGACACAACACCGGGGAGCTGTTTTTT few TRBJ2-2 TRBV20-1 TRBD2
CASRDAGRTGGLNTGELFF TGTGCCAGCAGGGACGCCGGAAGGACAGGGGGCCTGAACACCGGGGAGCTGTTTTTT . TRBJ2-2 TRBV6-4 TRBD1
CSASRREGPYEQYF TGCAGTGCTAGTAGGCGGGAGGGCCCTTACGAGCAGTACTTC . TRBJ2-7 TRBV20-1 TRBD2
CASSLVVGNYGYTF TGCGCCAGCAGCTTGGTCGTCGGGAACTATGGCTACACCTTC many TRBJ1-2 TRBV5-1 .